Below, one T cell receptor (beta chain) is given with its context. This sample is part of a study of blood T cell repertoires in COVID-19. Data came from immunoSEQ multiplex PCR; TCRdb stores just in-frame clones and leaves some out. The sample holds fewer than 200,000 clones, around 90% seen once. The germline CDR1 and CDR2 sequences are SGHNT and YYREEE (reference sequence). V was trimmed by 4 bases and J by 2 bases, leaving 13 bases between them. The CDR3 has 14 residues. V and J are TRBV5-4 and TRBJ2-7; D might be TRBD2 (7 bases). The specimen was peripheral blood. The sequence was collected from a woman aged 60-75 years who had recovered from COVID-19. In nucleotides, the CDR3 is TGTGCCAGCAGCCCGGGGGGCGGCCCCTACGAGCAGTACTTC. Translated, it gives CASSPGGGPYEQYF.